Only one count was recorded for the clone carrying this TCR beta chain. This PCR relied on a set of 60 Vbeta primers and 13 Jbeta primers. Clones were sequenced by immunoSEQ multiplex PCR, and TCRdb holds only the in-frame ones, with some missing. The table records 140,000 to 150,000 clones, about 80% of them present only once. Germline values: CDR1 MNHEY, CDR2 SVGAGI. V dropped 4 bases and J dropped 3 bases, with 12 bases sitting between them. CDR3 length: 15 amino acids. The record originates from a study of cytomegalovirus exposure and HLA in healthy donors. V gene TRBV6-5 combines with J gene TRBJ1-4; TRBD1 might be the D (6 bases). Sample: PBMCs. The TCR was taken from a man aged 40-55 years in good health and CMV-seronegative. CDR3 DNA: TGTGCCAGCAGTTTCAACAGGGTGGCTAATGAAAAACTGTTTTTT. Its translation: CASSFNRVANEKLFF.